This TCR beta chain is drawn from a study of blood T cell repertoires in COVID-19. Study in general: Sites in the United States, Italy and Spain provided acute and convalescent COVID-19 samples. From T cells, B-cell-depleted T cells, or PBMCs came the material, which was cDNA or gDNA.

This CDR3 has 14 amino acids. The V end was cut by 4 bases, the J end by 5 bases, with 14 bases between. Germline V CDR1 and CDR2: MNHEY, SVGAGI. In the study's own analysis: Amplification of reference gene primers was used by the study to estimate nucleated cell counts. TCRdb's copy holds only in-frame clones and misses some; the assay was immunoSEQ multiplex PCR. V and J calls plus clone size are reproduced from that table; the DNA served to infer D and trimming. The profile covers 300,000 to 400,000 clones, with around 83% appearing a single time and almost 3% taken by the ten largest. The source material was peripheral blood. J is TRBJ1-2 and V is TRBV6-5, with D possibly TRBD1 on 6 matching bases. The source of this sequence is a man aged 25-40 years with active or convalescent COVID-19. CDR3 sequence (DNA): TGTGCCAGCAGTTCCACCGGGACACTTTATGGCTACACCTTC. This codes for CASSSTGTLYGYTF.